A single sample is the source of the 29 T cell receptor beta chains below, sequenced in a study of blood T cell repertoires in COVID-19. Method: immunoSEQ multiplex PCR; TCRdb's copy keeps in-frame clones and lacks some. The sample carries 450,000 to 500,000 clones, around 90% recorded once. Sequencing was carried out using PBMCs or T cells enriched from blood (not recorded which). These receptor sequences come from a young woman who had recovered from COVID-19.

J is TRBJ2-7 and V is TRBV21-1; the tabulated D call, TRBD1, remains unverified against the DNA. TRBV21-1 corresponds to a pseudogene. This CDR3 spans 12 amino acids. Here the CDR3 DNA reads TGTGCCAGCAGCGGGACAGGTAACGAGCAGTACTTC. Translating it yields CASSGTGNEQYF.

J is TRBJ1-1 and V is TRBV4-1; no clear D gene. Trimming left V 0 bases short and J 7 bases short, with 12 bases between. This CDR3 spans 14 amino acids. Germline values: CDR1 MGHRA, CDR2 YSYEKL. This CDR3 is CASSQDLERREAFF. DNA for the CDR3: TGCGCCAGCAGCCAAGATTTGGAGAGACGTGAAGCTTTCTTT.

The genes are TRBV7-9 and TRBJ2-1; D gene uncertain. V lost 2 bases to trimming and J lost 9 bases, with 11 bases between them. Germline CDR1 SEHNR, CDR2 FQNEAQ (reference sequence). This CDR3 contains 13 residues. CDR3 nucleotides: TGTGCCAGCAGCTTACCCCTCCGGGTTGAGCAGTTCTTC. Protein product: CASSLPLRVEQFF.

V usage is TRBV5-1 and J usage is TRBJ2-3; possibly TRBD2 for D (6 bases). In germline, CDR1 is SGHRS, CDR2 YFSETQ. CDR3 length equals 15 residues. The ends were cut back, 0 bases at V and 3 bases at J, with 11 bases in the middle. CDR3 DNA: TGCGCCAGCAGCTTGGACGGGGGTAGGACAGATACGCAGTATTTT. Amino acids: CASSLDGGRTDTQYF. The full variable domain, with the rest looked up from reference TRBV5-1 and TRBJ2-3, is KAGVTQTPRYLIKTRGQQVTLSCSPISGHRSVSWYQQTPGQGLQFLFEYFSETQRNKGNFPGRFSGRQFSNSRSEMNVSTLELGDSALYLCASSLDGGRTDTQYFGPGTRLTVL.

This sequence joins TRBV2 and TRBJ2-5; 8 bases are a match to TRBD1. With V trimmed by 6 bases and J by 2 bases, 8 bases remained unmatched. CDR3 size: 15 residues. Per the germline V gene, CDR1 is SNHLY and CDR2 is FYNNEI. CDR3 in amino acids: CASSPTGAGQETQYF. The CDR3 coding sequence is TGTGCCAGCAGCCCGACAGGGGCCGGGCAAGAGACCCAGTACTTC. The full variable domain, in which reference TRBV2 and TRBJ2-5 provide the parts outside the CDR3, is EPEVTQTPSHQVTQMGQEVILRCVPISNHLYFYWYRQILGQKVEFLVSFYNNEISEKSEIFDDQFSVERPDGSNFTLKIRSTKLEDSAMYFCASSPTGAGQETQYFGPGTRLLVL.

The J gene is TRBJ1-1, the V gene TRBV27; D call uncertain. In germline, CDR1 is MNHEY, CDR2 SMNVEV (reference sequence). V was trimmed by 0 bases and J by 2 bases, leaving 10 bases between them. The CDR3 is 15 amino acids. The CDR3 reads CASSLSRGLNTEAFF. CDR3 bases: TGTGCCAGCAGTTTATCCCGAGGGCTTAACACTGAAGCTTTCTTT.

This chain's CDR3 is CASSEASAAGDYGYTF. The DNA for the CDR3 is TGTGCCAGCAGTGAAGCCTCCGCCGCGGGGGACTATGGCTACACCTTC. V usage is TRBV6-1 and J usage is TRBJ1-2; D is possibly TRBD1 (5 bases). Germline V gene data show CDR1 as MNHNS and CDR2 as SASEGT. The CDR3 has 16 residues. Trimming took 0 bases from V and 3 from J, leaving 14 bases between them.

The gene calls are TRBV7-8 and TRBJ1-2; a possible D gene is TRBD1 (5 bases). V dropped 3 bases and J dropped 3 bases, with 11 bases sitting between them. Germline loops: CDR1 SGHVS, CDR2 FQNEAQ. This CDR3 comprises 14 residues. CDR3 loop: CASSLYAGDYGYTF. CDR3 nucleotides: TGTGCCAGCAGCTTGTATGCGGGGGACTATGGCTACACCTTC.

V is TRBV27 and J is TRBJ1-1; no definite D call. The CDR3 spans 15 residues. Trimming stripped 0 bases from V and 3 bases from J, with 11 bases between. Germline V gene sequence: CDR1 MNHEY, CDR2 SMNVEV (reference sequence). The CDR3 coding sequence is TGTGCCAGCAGTTTATCGGGGATCGGGGACACTGAAGCTTTCTTT. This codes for CASSLSGIGDTEAFF.

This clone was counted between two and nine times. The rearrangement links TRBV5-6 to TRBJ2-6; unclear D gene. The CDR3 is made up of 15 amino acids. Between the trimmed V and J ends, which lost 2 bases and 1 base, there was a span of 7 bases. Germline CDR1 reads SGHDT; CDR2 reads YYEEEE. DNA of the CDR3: TGTGCCAGCAGCTTTACAGTTTCTGGGGCCAACGTCCTGACTTTC. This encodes CASSFTVSGANVLTF.

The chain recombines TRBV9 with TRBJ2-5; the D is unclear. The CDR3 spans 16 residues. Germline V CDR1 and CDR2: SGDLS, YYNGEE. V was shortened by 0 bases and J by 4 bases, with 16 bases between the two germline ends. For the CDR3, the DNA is TGTGCCAGCAGCGTAGGCACACTTCTTTCAGGAGAGACCCAGTACTTC. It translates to CASSVGTLLSGETQYF.

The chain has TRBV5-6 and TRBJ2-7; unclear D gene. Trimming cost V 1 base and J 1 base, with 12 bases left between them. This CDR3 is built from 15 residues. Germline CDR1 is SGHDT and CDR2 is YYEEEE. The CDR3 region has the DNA TGTGCCAGCAGCTTGAGTCCGGGTATTTCCTACGAGCAGTACTTC. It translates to CASSLSPGISYEQYF.

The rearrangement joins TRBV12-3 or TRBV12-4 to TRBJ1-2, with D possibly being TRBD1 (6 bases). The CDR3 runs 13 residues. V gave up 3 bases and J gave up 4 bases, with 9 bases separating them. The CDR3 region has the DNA TGTGCCAGCAGTTTTCAGGGGATCTATGGCTACACCTTC. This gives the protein CASSFQGIYGYTF.

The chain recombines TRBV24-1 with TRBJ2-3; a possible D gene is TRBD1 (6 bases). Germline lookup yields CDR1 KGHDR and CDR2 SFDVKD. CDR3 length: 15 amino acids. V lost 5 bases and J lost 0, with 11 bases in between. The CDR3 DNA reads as TGTGCCACCAGTGCCACGGACAGTAGCACAGATACGCAGTATTTT. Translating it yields CATSATDSSTDTQYF.

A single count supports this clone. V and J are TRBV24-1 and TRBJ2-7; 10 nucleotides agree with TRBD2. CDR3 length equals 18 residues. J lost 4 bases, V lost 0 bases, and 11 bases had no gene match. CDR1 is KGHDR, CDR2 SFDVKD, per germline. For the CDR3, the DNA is TGTGCCACCAGTGATTTGGATAAGGCTAGCGGGGGCCCATACGAGCAGTACTTC. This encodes CATSDLDKASGGPYEQYF.

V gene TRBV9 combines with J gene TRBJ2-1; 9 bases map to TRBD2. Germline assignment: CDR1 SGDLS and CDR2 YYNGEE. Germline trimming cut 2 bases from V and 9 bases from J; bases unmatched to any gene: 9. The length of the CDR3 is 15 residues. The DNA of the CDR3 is TGTGCCAGCAGCGTTAATCTAGCGGGGAGGGGTGAGCAGTTCTTC. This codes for CASSVNLAGRGEQFF.

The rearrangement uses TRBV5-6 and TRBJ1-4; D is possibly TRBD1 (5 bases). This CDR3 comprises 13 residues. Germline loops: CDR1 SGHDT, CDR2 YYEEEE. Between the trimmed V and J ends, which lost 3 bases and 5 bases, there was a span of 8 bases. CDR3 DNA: TGTGCCAGCAGCTCCCCAGGGAATGAAAAACTGTTTTTT. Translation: CASSSPGNEKLFF.

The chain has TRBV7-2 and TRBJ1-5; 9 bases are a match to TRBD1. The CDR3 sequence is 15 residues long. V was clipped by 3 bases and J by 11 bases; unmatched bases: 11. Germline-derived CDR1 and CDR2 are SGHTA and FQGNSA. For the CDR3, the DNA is TGTGCCAGCAGCTTGACAGGGGGTGCGGCGATGGCCCAGCATTTT. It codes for CASSLTGGAAMAQHF.

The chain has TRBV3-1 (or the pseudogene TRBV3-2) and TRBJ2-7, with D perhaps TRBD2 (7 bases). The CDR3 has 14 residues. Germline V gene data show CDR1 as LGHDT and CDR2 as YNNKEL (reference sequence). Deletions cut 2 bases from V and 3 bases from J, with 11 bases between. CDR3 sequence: CASSQSGGRYEQYF. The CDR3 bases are TGTGCCAGCAGCCAATCCGGGGGGCGCTACGAGCAGTACTTC.

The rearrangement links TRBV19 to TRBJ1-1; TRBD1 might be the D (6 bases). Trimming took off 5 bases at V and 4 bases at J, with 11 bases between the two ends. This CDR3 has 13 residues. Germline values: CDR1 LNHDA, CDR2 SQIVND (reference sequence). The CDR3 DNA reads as TGTGCCAGTAGTCCTCGGGGGGCCACTGAAGCTTTCTTT. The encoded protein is CASSPRGATEAFF. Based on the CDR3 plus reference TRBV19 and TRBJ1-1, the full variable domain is DGGITQSPKYLFRKEGQNVTLSCEQNLNHDAMYWYRQDPGQGLRLIYYSQIVNDFQKGDIAEGYSVSREKKESFPLTVTSAQKNPTAFYLCASSPRGATEAFFGQGTRLTVV.

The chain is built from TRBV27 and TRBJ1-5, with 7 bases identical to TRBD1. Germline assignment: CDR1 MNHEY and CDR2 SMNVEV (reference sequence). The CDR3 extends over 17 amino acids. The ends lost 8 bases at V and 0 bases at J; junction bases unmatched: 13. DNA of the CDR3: TGTGCCAGCGCCAACCGGGACAGTTCGGATAGCAATCAGCCCCAGCATTTT. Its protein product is CASANRDSSDSNQPQHF.

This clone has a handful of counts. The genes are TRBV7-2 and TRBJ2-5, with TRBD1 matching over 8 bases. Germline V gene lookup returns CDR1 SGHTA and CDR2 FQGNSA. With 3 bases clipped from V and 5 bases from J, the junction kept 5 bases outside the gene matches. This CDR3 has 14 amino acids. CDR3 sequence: CASSFQGALETQYF. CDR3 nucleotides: TGTGCCAGCAGCTTCCAGGGGGCTCTGGAGACCCAGTACTTC.

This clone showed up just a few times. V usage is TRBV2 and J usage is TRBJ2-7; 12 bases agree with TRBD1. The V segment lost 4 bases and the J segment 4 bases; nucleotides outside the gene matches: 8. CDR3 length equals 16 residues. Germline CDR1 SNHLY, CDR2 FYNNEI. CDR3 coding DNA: TGTGCCAGCAGTGTCGATGGGACAGGGGGCTTTTACGAGCAGTACTTC. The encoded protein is CASSVDGTGGFYEQYF.

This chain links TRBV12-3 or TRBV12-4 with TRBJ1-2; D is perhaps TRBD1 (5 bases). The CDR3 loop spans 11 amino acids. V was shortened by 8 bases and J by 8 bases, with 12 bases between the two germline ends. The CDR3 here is CASRRDLGYTF. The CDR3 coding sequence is TGTGCCAGCCGCAGGGATCTGGGCTACACCTTC.

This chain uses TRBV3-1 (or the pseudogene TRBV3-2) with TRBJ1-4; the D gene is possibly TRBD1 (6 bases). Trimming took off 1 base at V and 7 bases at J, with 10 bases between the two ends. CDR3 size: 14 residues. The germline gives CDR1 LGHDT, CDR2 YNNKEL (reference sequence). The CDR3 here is CASSQAIGGEKLFF. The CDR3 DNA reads TGTGCCAGCAGCCAAGCCATAGGGGGTGAAAAACTGTTTTTT.

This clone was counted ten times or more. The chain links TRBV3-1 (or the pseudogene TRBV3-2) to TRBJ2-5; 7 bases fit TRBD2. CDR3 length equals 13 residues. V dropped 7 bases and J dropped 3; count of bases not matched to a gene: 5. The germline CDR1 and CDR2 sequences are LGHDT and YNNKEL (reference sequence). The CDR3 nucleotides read TGTGCCAGCACCCTTGCGGGGGAAGAGACCCAGTACTTC. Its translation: CASTLAGEETQYF.

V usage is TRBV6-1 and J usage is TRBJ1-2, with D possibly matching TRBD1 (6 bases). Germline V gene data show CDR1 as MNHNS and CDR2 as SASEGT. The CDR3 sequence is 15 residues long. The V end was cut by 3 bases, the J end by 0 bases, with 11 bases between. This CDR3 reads CASSDRTEPNYGYTF. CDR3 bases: TGTGCCAGCAGTGATCGGACAGAACCTAACTATGGCTACACCTTC.

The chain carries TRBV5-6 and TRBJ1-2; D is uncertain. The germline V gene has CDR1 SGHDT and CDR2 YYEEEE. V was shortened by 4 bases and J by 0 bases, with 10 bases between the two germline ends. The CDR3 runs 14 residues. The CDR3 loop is CASSPEVTNYGYTF. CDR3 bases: TGTGCCAGCAGCCCAGAAGTGACTAACTATGGCTACACCTTC.

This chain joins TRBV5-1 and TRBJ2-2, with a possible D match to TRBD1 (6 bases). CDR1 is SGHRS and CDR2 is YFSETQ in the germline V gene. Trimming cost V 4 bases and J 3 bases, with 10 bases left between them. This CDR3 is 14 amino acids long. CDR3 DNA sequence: TGCGCCAGCAGCCAGGGGTCGGACACCGGGGAGCTGTTTTTT. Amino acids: CASSQGSDTGELFF.